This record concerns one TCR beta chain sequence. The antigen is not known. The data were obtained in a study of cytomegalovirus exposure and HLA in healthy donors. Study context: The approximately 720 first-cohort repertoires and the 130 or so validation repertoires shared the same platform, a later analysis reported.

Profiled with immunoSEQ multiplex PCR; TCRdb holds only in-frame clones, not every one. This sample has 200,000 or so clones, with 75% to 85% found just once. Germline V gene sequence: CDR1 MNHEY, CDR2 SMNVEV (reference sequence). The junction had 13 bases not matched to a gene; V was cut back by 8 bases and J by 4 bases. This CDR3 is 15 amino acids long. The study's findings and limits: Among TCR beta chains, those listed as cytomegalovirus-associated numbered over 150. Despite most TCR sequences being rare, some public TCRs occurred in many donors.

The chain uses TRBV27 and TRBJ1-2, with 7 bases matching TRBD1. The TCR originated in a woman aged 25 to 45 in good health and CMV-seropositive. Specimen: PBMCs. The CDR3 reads CASQPIDRVGYGYTF. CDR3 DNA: TGTGCCAGCCAACCTATAGACAGGGTGGGCTATGGCTACACCTTC.